The 26 T cell receptor beta chains in this list originate from one sample, sequenced in a study of control samples from healthy donors and cancer patients (dated by TCRdb to the early 2020s). The library was made by the immunoSEQ multiplex PCR assay. TCRdb holds this immuneACCESS table with in-frame rearrangements only. Some clones are missing; in checked studies, unresolved V genes explain under half, and the rest has no known cause. Within this sample are some 120,000 clones, with over 75% of them counted one time only. Over 2% of the sample lies in the top ten. The sample comprised blood. Source of these receptors: a man in his late teens or twenties in good health.

V usage is TRBV9 and J usage is TRBJ1-5; TRBD1 agrees at 9 bases. Germline trimming cut 0 bases from V and 2 bases from J; bases unmatched to any gene: 0. The germline V gene has CDR1 SGDLS and CDR2 YYNGEE. CDR3 length equals 15 residues. As DNA, the CDR3 is TGTGCCAGCAGCGTAGGACAGGGGGGCAATCAGCCCCAGCATTTT. Translating it yields CASSVGQGGNQPQHF. The variable domain in full, with the rest retrieved from reference TRBV9 and TRBJ1-5, is DSGVTQTPKHLITATGQRVTLRCSPRSGDLSVYWYQQSLDQGLQFLIQYYNGEERAKGNILERFSAQQFPDLHSELNLSSLELGDSALYFCASSVGQGGNQPQHFGDGTRLSIL.

V gene TRBV2 combines with J gene TRBJ2-2; either TRBD1 or TRBD2 may fit D (5 bases each). From germline, CDR1 is SNHLY and CDR2 FYNNEI. Trimming stripped 0 bases from V and 6 bases from J, with 8 bases between. The CDR3 runs to 14 residues. The CDR3 sequence: CASSEAVGAGELFF. Written as DNA, the CDR3 is TGTGCCAGCAGTGAAGCAGTGGGGGCCGGGGAGCTGTTTTTT.

The J gene is TRBJ1-2, the V gene TRBV3-1 (or the pseudogene TRBV3-2); D perhaps matches TRBD1 (6 bases). The CDR3 is made up of 15 amino acids. Between the trimmed V and J ends, which lost 2 bases and 2 bases, there was a span of 12 bases. Germline values: CDR1 LGHDT, CDR2 YNNKEL (reference sequence). The CDR3, as DNA: TGTGCCAGCAGCCAAACTGTAGGGGGGAACTATGGCTACACCTTC. Amino acid sequence: CASSQTVGGNYGYTF.

Worth noting for this clone: Different DNA sequences within this sample yield the same CDR3. The chain employs TRBV2 and TRBJ1-2; 10 bases line up with TRBD1. This CDR3 contains 18 residues. The germline V gene has CDR1 SNHLY and CDR2 FYNNEI. The J segment lost 0 bases and the V segment lost 3 bases, leaving 10 bases of the junction unmatched. The CDR3 sequence is CASSDVPGQGPSNYGYTF. In DNA form, the CDR3 reads TGTGCCAGCAGTGATGTTCCGGGACAGGGGCCCTCTAACTATGGCTACACCTTC.

J is TRBJ1-1 and V is TRBV5-4; D is perhaps TRBD1 (6 bases). Per germline, CDR1 SGHNT and CDR2 YYREEE (reference sequence). The V and J ends lost 2 bases and 3 bases respectively, with 20 bases between them. The length of the CDR3 is 17 residues. CDR3 protein: CASSFRQAANRDTEAFF. The CDR3 coding sequence is TGTGCCAGCAGCTTTCGACAGGCCGCGAACCGGGACACTGAAGCTTTCTTT. The full variable domain, completed using reference TRBV5-4 and TRBJ1-1, is ETGVTQSPTHLIKTRGQQVTLRCSSQSGHNTVSWYQQALGQGPQFIFQYYREEENGRGNFPPRFSGLQFPNYSSELNVNALELDDSALYLCASSFRQAANRDTEAFFGQGTRLTVV.

The gene calls are TRBV7-9 and TRBJ1-1; D ambiguous. The germline V and J ends were trimmed by 5 bases and 4 bases, with 8 bases remaining between them. Looked up from germline, CDR1 is SEHNR and CDR2 is FQNEAQ (reference sequence). The CDR3 sequence is 12 residues long. CDR3 sequence (DNA): TGTGCCAGCAGCCAAAAAGGCACTGAAGCTTTCTTT. Its translation is CASSQKGTEAFF.

The chain is built from TRBV7-3 and TRBJ2-2, with D hard to call. Germline V gene data show CDR1 as SGHTA and CDR2 as FQGTGA. The CDR3 runs 16 residues. The ends were cut back, 0 bases at V and 2 bases at J, with 10 bases in the middle. The CDR3 DNA reads TGTGCCAGCAGCTTAACAGTCGGCAGCAACACCGGGGAGCTGTTTTTT. This sequence encodes CASSLTVGSNTGELFF.

To note about this clone: This CDR3 is also generated by other DNA sequences in the sample. V is TRBV28 and J is TRBJ2-1, with 12 positions matching TRBD2. Looked up from germline, CDR1 is MDHEN and CDR2 is SYDVKM. Trimming removed 1 base from V and 4 bases from J; junction bases left unmatched: 2. This CDR3 has 16 amino acids. The CDR3 loop reads CASSLSLAGGYNEQFF. In nucleotides, the CDR3 is TGTGCCAGCAGTTTATCTCTAGCGGGGGGGTACAATGAGCAGTTCTTC.

This chain joins TRBV21-1 and TRBJ1-1; the tabulated D call, TRBD1, remains unverified against the DNA. TRBV21-1 is reported as a pseudogene. This CDR3 has 15 residues. The CDR3 nucleotides read TGTGCCAGCAGTACCCCCAGGGGGCGTCGAACTGAAGCTTTCTTT. Its translation: CASSTPRGRRTEAFF.

This clone occurred once. V usage is TRBV19 and J usage is TRBJ1-1; weak D call: TRBD1 (6 bases). The V end lost 6 bases, the J end lost 8 bases, and 10 bases lay between the germline ends. The CDR3 runs 11 residues. Germline values: CDR1 LNHDA, CDR2 SQIVND (reference sequence). The CDR3 reads CASRRDREAFF. The CDR3 bases are TGTGCCAGTAGACGAGACAGGGAAGCTTTCTTT.

This clone was seen just once. The chain couples TRBV6-5 to TRBJ2-1; 12 positions match TRBD2. V shed 6 bases and J 7 bases; nucleotides not matched to a gene: 4. The CDR3 is 14 amino acids. Germline CDR1 MNHEY, CDR2 SVGAGI. Here the CDR3 reads CASSLTSGGNEQFF. As DNA, the CDR3 is TGTGCCAGCAGCCTGACTAGCGGGGGTAATGAGCAGTTCTTC.

The chain joins TRBV7-3 to TRBJ2-3, with D possibly being TRBD2 (7 bases). V lost 3 bases and J lost 2, with 9 bases in between. The CDR3 contains 14 residues. CDR1 and CDR2 from the germline V gene are SGHTA and FQGTGA. This CDR3 is CASSFAGATDTQYF. DNA for the CDR3: TGTGCCAGCAGCTTTGCGGGGGCCACAGATACGCAGTATTTT.

The chain uses TRBV4-1 and TRBJ2-5; the D gene is possibly TRBD2 (6 bases). The CDR3 has 16 amino acids. The germline CDR1 and CDR2 sequences are MGHRA and YSYEKL. Trimming took 1 base from V and 5 from J, leaving 17 bases between them. The CDR3 sequence is CASSQVGQGGWETQYF. DNA of the CDR3: TGCGCCAGCAGCCAAGTCGGGCAGGGAGGATGGGAGACCCAGTACTTC.

The chain links TRBV25-1 to TRBJ2-7, with D possibly matching TRBD2 (5 bases). Germline V gene lookup returns CDR1 MGHDK and CDR2 SYGVNS. Trimming shortened V by 2 bases and J by 4 bases, and 15 bases separated the two germline ends. The CDR3 sequence is 15 residues long. The CDR3 reads CASSEMVGDLYEQYV. CDR3 in DNA: TGTGCCAGCAGTGAAATGGTGGGAGACCTATACGAGCAGTACGTC.

This chain connects TRBV27 to TRBJ1-2; D ambiguous. This CDR3 contains 15 residues. Trimming left V 3 bases short and J 0 bases short, with 11 bases between. CDR1 MNHEY and CDR2 SMNVEV come from the germline V gene (reference sequence). The CDR3: CASSFIGTANYGYTF. The CDR3 coding sequence is TGTGCCAGCAGTTTTATAGGTACCGCTAACTATGGCTACACCTTC.

CDR3 sequence reads: CASGRDRVSYEQYF. CDR3 DNA sequence: TGTGCCAGCGGAAGGGACAGGGTCTCCTACGAGCAGTACTTC. The chain couples TRBV28 to TRBJ2-7; TRBD1 matches 9 bases. The junction had 5 bases not matched to a gene; V was cut back by 8 bases and J by 0 bases. Looked up from germline, CDR1 is MDHEN and CDR2 is SYDVKM. CDR3 size: 14 residues. The whole variable domain, remainder taken from reference TRBV28 and TRBJ2-7, is DVKVTQSSRYLVKRTGEKVFLECVQDMDHENMFWYRQDPGLGLRLIYFSYDVKMKEKGDIPEGYSVSREKKERFSLILESASTNQTSMYLCASGRDRVSYEQYFGPGTRLTVT.

The chain links TRBV2 to TRBJ2-5; 13 nucleotides match TRBD2. The CDR3 is 16 residues long. The V gene's germline CDR1 is SNHLY and CDR2 FYNNEI. V lost 6 bases to trimming and J lost 5 bases; unmatched junction nucleotides: 9. The chain's CDR3 is CASRPTSGGYGETQYF. In DNA form, the CDR3 reads TGTGCCAGCAGACCGACTAGCGGGGGGTACGGTGAGACCCAGTACTTC.

This chain links TRBV19 with TRBJ1-1, with 7 bases lining up with TRBD1. The germline CDR1 and CDR2 sequences are LNHDA and SQIVND (reference sequence). V gave up 10 bases and J gave up 4 bases; unmatched junction bases: 9. There are 13 residues in the CDR3. DNA of the CDR3: TGTGCCACCTTGACAGGGAATGCCACTGAAGCTTTCTTT. It yields the protein CATLTGNATEAFF.

CDR3: CASSPRTTQETQYF. CDR3 bases: TGTGCCAGCAGCCCCCGGACTACCCAAGAGACCCAGTACTTC. The rearrangement links TRBV9 to TRBJ2-5, with D possibly matching TRBD2 (6 bases). The V gene's germline CDR1 is SGDLS and CDR2 YYNGEE. V gave up 4 bases and J gave up 1 base, with 11 bases separating them. The CDR3 has 14 amino acids.

This chain connects TRBV6-4 to TRBJ2-3; D is tentatively TRBD1 or TRBD2 (6 bases each). The V and J ends lost 5 bases and 1 base respectively, with 16 bases between them. CDR3 length: 16 residues. Germline lookup yields CDR1 MRHNA and CDR2 SNTAGT. DNA of the CDR3: TGTGCCAGCAGTCCCACGGGGGCGATGGGCACAGATACGCAGTATTTT. It yields the protein CASSPTGAMGTDTQYF.

Details on this clone: Relative to the germline gene, one junction end is altered; a read error may explain this. CDR3 residues: CASSLDRSRTQYF. The DNA for the CDR3 is TGTGCCAGCAGCTTAGACAGGTCTAGGACCCAGTACTTC. This chain connects TRBV12-3 or TRBV12-4 to TRBJ2-5, with a possible D match to TRBD1 (6 bases). This CDR3 has 13 residues.

The CDR3 region has the DNA TGCGCCAGCCGACAGGGACCCTGGTTAGATGGCTACACCTTC. Its protein product is CASRQGPWLDGYTF. V usage is TRBV10-2 and J usage is TRBJ1-2; TRBD1 agrees at 7 bases. After removal of 8 bases from V and 6 bases from J, the junction contained 12 bases not matched to a gene. CDR3 length equals 14 residues. The V gene's germline CDR1 is WSHSY and CDR2 SAAADI.

The chain joins TRBV6-6 to TRBJ2-1, with D maybe TRBD2 (7 bases). The CDR3 runs to 15 residues. V lost 6 bases and J lost 5, with 17 bases in between. Germline CDR1 MNHNY, CDR2 SVGAGI (reference sequence). The CDR3 sequence is CASSYAGARDNEQFF. The CDR3 DNA follows: TGTGCCAGCAGCTACGCGGGGGCGCGAGACAATGAGCAGTTCTTC.

The V gene is TRBV11-3, the J gene TRBJ2-1, with 7 bases aligning to TRBD1. The CDR3 loop spans 16 amino acids. J gave up 0 bases and V 1 base, and 3 bases lay outside the gene matches. Germline assignment: CDR1 SGHNT and CDR2 YENEEA. CDR3 protein: CASSLAGTVSYNEQFF. The DNA of the CDR3 is TGTGCCAGCAGCTTAGCAGGGACAGTCTCCTACAATGAGCAGTTCTTC.

J is TRBJ1-2 and V is TRBV4-3; TRBD1 matches 7 bases. Germline trimming cut 3 bases from V and 1 base from J; bases unmatched to any gene: 8. This CDR3 has 16 amino acids. CDR1 LGHNA and CDR2 YSLEER come from the germline V gene. The CDR3: CASSQNPGTDNYGYTF. DNA of the CDR3: TGCGCCAGCAGCCAGAATCCCGGGACAGATAACTATGGCTACACCTTC.

This clone was found once. The chain combines TRBV2 with TRBJ1-1; no clear D gene. V lost 2 bases, J lost 2 bases, and 6 bases lay in between. This CDR3 contains 13 residues. The germline gives CDR1 SNHLY, CDR2 FYNNEI. CDR3 sequence: CASSEPPNTEAFF. The CDR3 DNA is TGTGCCAGCAGTGAACCCCCCAACACTGAAGCTTTCTTT.